This section outlines one T cell receptor (beta chain) sequence together with its context. The antigen is undetermined. CDR3 length equals 13 residues. Deletions cut 9 bases from V and 4 bases from J, with 14 bases between. Germline V gene lookup returns CDR1 MNHEY and CDR2 SMNVEV (reference sequence). Naive CD8 isolation took CD45RO-negative cells positively selected for CCR7 and excluded terminally differentiated effector memory CD45RA+ cells. The sample is drawn from a study of shared clonotypes between healthy human individuals. Findings of the study overall: It was expected that sequencing depth would affect clonotype sharing among donors.

Sequencing was performed with immunoSEQ multiplex PCR; in TCRdb, only in-frame clones are kept and a portion is missing. The sample lists around 2,000,000 clones; about 95% were seen once. This sequence joins TRBV27 and TRBJ2-3; a possible D gene is TRBD1 (8 bases). This TCR came from a man younger than 35 in good health. The sequenced material came from naive CD8+ T cells sorted from blood. The CDR3 sequence: CASRTGGADTQYF. The CDR3 DNA sequence: TGTGCCAGTCGTACAGGGGGGGCAGATACGCAGTATTTT.